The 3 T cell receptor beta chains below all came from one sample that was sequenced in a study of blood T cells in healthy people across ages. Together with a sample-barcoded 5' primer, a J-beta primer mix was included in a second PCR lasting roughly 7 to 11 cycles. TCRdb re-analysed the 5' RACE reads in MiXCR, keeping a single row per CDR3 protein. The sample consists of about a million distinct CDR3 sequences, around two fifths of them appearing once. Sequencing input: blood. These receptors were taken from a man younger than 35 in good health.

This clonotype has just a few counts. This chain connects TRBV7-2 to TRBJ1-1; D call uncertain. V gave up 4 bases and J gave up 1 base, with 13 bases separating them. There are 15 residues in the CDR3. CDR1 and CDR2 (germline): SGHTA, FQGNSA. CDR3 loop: CASSSPGLPNTEAFF. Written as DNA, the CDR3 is TGTGCCAGCAGCTCACCCGGACTTCCGAACACTGAAGCTTTCTTT.

CDR3 DNA sequence: TGCAGTGCTGGAGCGGGACTAGCGTATACAGATACGCAGTATTTT. Translating gives CSAGAGLAYTDTQYF. The V gene is TRBV20-1, the J gene TRBJ2-3, with 10 bases lining up with TRBD2. The J segment lost 3 bases and the V segment lost 5 bases, leaving 8 bases of the junction unmatched. This CDR3 has 15 residues. CDR1 is DFQATT and CDR2 is SNEGSKA in the germline V gene (reference sequence).

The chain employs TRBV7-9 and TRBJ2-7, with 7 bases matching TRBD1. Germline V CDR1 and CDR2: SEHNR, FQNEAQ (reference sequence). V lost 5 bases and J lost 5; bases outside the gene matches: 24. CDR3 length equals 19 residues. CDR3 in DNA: TGTGCCAGCAGCACCTATAAATCGGACAGGAGGCAGATCTTCAACGAGCAGTACTTC. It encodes CASSTYKSDRRQIFNEQYF.